This TCR beta chain was captured in a study of cytomegalovirus exposure and HLA in healthy donors. Study-level findings and limits: TCR beta chains associated with HLA were, in a later analysis, more clonally expanded than equally common others. The investigators catalogued 164 TCR beta chains as cytomegalovirus-associated. On later analysis, the bulk of CMV-associated TCR beta chains appeared to be HLA-restricted.

The germline V gene has CDR1 MNHNS and CDR2 SASEGT. Trimming removed 5 bases at V and 4 bases at J, with 13 bases between. This CDR3 is 14 amino acids long. To note about this clone: Its specificity is unknown.

The PCR had 60 Vbeta and 13 Jbeta primers. Measured with immunoSEQ multiplex PCR; TCRdb has only the in-frame clones, and not every one. Recorded for this sample: roughly 70,000 clones. The chain combines TRBV6-1 with TRBJ2-3, with D perhaps matching TRBD1 (6 bases). This TCR was recovered from a female donor in good health and CMV-seropositive. Specimen: PBMCs. The CDR3 sequence is CASSPRTDPDTQYF. The CDR3 region has the DNA TGTGCCAGCAGTCCCCGGACAGACCCAGATACGCAGTATTTT.